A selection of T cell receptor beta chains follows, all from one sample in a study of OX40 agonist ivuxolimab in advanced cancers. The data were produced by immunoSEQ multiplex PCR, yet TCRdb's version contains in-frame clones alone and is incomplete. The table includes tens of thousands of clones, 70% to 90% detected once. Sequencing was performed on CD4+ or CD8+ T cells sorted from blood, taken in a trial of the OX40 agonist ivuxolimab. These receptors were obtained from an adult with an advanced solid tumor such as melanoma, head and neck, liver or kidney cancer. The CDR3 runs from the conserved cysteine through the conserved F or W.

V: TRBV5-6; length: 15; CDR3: CASRDGHHETYEQYF
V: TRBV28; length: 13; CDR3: CASSSQGAREQYF
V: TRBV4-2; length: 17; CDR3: CASSPLDILSASYEQYF
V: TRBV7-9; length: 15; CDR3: CASSSTNQGQETQYF
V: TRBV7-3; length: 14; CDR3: CASSLTGDNSPLHF
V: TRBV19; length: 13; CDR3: CASAPWATDTQYF
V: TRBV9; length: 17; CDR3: CASSQPPDRPNTGELFF
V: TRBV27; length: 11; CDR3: CASSGGGGYTF
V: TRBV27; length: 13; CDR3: CASSLVGRGKLFF
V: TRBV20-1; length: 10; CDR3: CSARSSPLHF
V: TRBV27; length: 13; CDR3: CASSLSAGAEAFF
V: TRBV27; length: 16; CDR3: CASSSAGPIDTDTQYF
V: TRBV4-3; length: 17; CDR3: CASSQDVAGGRVNEQFF
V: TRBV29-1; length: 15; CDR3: CSVVGGQLSNYGYTF
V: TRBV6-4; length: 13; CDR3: CASSAQLGYEQYF
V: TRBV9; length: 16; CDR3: CASSPRRNTNTGELFF
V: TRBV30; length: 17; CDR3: CAWSVLTTSGWNYGYTF
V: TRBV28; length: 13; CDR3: CASNRGRTNEQFF
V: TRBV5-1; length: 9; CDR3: CASMVGYTF
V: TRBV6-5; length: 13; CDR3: CASSDIWNTEAFF
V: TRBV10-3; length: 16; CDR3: CAISQPTSVGVGEQFF
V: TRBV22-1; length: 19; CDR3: CPGSARIVDRNYSNQPQHF